This entry lists 9 T cell receptor beta chains sequenced from one sample in a study of T cell responses to AZD1222 COVID-19 vaccine. Method: immunoSEQ multiplex PCR; TCRdb's copy keeps in-frame clones and lacks some. Of tens of thousands of clones detected, roughly 86% appear once; the ten largest clones hold 2.8%. Sequenced material: peripheral blood, taken on day 0 of MenACWY control vaccination. Receptor source: an adult in good health.

The chain combines TRBV10-3 with TRBJ2-3; TRBD2 matches at 12 bases. CDR3 length equals 18 residues. V dropped 4 bases and J dropped 3; count of bases not matched to a gene: 11. CDR1 and CDR2 (germline): ENHRY, SYGVKD. The CDR3 here is CAISALVGLAGKTDTQYF. DNA for the CDR3: TGTGCCATCAGTGCCTTAGTCGGACTAGCGGGGAAAACAGATACGCAGTATTTT.

The chain recombines TRBV9 with TRBJ2-5; 15 bases are a match to TRBD2. Germline loops: CDR1 SGDLS, CDR2 YYNGEE. The trim removed 2 bases at V and 5 bases at J, leaving 10 bases unmatched. This CDR3 spans 18 amino acids. The chain's CDR3 is CASSVTGLAGGIIETQYF. The CDR3 region has the DNA TGTGCCAGCAGCGTTACGGGACTAGCGGGGGGAATTATCGAGACCCAGTACTTC.

The CDR3 is CAWSSRPGQGIGDEQFF. The CDR3 DNA reads as TGTGCCTGGAGTTCGAGACCGGGACAGGGAATAGGGGATGAGCAGTTCTTC. V gene TRBV30 combines with J gene TRBJ2-1, with 9 bases identical to TRBD1. The V and J ends lost 2 bases and 8 bases, in that order; junction bases with no gene match: 16. Germline CDR1 GTSNPN, CDR2 SVGIG (reference sequence). This CDR3 is built from 17 residues. Filled out from reference TRBV30 and TRBJ2-1, the complete variable domain reads SQTIHQWPATLVQPVGSPLSLECTVEGTSNPNLYWYRQAAGRGLQLLFYSVGIGQISSEVPQNLSASRPQDRQFILSSKKLLLSDSGFYLCAWSSRPGQGIGDEQFFGPGTRLTVL.

This clone was seen only a few times. V gene TRBV4-1 combines with J gene TRBJ2-7; a weak D match, TRBD2 (5 bases). Germline V gives CDR1 MGHRA, CDR2 YSYEKL. The length of the CDR3 is 13 residues. Trimming shortened V by 3 bases and J by 3 bases, and 9 bases separated the two germline ends. The CDR3 loop is CASSQIGGYEQYF. CDR3 DNA sequence: TGCGCCAGCAGCCAGATCGGAGGCTACGAGCAGTACTTC.

V usage is TRBV30 and J usage is TRBJ1-5; TRBD1 is a possible D gene (6 bases). The CDR3 loop spans 15 amino acids. Between the trimmed V and J ends, which lost 4 bases and 0 bases, there was a span of 13 bases. Germline loops: CDR1 GTSNPN, CDR2 SVGIG (reference sequence). In DNA, the CDR3 is TGTGCCTGGACTTCGGACAGTTATAGCAATCAGCCCCAGCATTTT. Residues: CAWTSDSYSNQPQHF.

CDR3 nucleotides: TGTGCCAGCAGCCAATTTAGGAATGAAAAACTGTTTTTT. Encoded protein: CASSQFRNEKLFF. This chain connects TRBV3-1 (or the pseudogene TRBV3-2) to TRBJ1-4; no reliable D call. The CDR3 is 13 amino acids. Between the trimmed V and J ends, which lost 2 bases and 5 bases, there was a span of 6 bases. The germline V gene encodes CDR1 LGHDT and CDR2 YNNKEL (reference sequence).

The genes are TRBV19 and TRBJ2-1; D possibly matches TRBD1 or TRBD2 (7 bases each). Trimming took 8 bases from V and 6 from J, leaving 20 bases between them. Germline assignment: CDR1 LNHDA and CDR2 SQIVND (reference sequence). The CDR3 runs 15 residues. The DNA for the CDR3 is TGTGCCAGTCAATGGGGGGAGGGGGCGAGCAATGAGCAGTTCTTC. This gives the protein CASQWGEGASNEQFF.

The rearrangement links TRBV30 to TRBJ1-6; D remains ambiguous. The germline V gene encodes CDR1 GTSNPN and CDR2 SVGIG (reference sequence). Trimming left V 4 bases short and J 6 bases short, with 10 bases between. The CDR3 runs 13 residues. The CDR3: CAWNWETNSPLHF. CDR3 nucleotide sequence: TGTGCCTGGAATTGGGAGACTAATTCACCCCTCCACTTT.

This rearrangement joins TRBV5-1 to TRBJ2-5; 7 bases map to TRBD2. Germline loops: CDR1 SGHRS, CDR2 YFSETQ. The junction had 8 bases not matched to a gene; V was cut back by 3 bases and J by 3 bases. This CDR3 is 15 amino acids long. CDR3 coding DNA: TGCGCCAGCAGCTGGTCGGTGGCGGGGGAAGAGACCCAGTACTTC. It is translated as CASSWSVAGEETQYF.